This T cell receptor beta chain derives from a study of blood T cell repertoires in COVID-19. Clinical histories supplied by participants themselves formed the basis of cohort assignment. Trimming took 1 base from V and 8 from J; bases not matched to a gene: 13. The CDR3 extends over 17 amino acids. CDR1 and CDR2 from the germline V gene are PRHDT and FYEKMQ (reference sequence). Assay used: immunoSEQ multiplex PCR; TCRdb lists only in-frame clones, some missing. Here the sample spans some 160,000 clones, roughly 78% being singletons. The clonotype comes from a woman in her 70s in a cohort exposed to, infected with or recovered from COVID-19 (not recorded which). The chain employs TRBV13 and TRBJ1-2, with 10 bases fitting TRBD1. The source material was PBMCs or T cells enriched from blood (not recorded which). The CDR3 DNA sequence: TGTGCCAGCAGCTTAGTGGGACAGGGGAATCGAATGGGAGGCTACACCTTC. Protein product: CASSLVGQGNRMGGYTF.